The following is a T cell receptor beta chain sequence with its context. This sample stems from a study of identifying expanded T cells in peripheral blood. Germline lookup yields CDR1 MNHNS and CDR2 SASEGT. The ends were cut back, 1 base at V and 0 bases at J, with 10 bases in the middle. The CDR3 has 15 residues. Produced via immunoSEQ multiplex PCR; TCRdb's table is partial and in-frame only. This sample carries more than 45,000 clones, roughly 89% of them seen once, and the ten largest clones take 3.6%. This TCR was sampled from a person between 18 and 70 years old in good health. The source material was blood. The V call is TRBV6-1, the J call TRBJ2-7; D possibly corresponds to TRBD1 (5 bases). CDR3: CASSEVIGVSYEQYF. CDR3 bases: TGTGCCAGCAGTGAAGTAATAGGGGTCTCCTACGAGCAGTACTTC.